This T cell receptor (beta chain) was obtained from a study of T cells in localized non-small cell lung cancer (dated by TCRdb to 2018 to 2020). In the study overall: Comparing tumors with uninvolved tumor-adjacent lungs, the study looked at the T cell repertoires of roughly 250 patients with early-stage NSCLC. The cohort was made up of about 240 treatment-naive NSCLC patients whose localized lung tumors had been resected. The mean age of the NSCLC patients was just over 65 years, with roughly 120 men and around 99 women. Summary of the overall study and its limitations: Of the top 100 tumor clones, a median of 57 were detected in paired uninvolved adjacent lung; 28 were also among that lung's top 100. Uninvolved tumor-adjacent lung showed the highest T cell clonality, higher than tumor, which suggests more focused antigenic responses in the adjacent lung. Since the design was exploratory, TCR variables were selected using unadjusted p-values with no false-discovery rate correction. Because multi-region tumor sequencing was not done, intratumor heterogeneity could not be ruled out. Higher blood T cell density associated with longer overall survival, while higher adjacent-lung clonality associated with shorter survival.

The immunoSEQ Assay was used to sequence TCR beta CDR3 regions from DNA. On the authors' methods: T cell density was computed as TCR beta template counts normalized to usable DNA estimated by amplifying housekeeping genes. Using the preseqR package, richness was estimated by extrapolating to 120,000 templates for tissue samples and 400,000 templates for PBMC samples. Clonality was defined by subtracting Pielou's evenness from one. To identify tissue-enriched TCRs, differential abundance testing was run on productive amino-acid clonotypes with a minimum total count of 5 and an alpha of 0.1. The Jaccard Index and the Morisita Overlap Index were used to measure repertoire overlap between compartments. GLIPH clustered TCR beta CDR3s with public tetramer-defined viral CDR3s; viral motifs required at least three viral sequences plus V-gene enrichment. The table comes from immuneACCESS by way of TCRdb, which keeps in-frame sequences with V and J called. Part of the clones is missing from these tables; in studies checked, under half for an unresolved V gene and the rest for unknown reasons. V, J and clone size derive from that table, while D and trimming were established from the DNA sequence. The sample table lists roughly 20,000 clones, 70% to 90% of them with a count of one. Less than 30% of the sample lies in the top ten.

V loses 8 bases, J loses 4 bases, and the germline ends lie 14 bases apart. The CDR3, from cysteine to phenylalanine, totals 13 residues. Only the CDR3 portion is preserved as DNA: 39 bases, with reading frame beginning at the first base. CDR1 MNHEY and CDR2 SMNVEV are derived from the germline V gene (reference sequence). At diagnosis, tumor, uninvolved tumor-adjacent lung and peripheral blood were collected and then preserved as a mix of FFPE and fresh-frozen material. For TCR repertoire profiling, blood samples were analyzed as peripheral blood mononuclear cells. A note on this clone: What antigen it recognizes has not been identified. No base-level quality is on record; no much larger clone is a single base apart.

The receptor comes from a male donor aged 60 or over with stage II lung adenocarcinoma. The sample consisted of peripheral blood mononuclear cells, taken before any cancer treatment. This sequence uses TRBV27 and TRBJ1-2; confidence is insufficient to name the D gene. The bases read TGTGCCAGCGCGAGGTTCCAGAGCTATGGCTACACCTTC. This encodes CASARFQSYGYTF.